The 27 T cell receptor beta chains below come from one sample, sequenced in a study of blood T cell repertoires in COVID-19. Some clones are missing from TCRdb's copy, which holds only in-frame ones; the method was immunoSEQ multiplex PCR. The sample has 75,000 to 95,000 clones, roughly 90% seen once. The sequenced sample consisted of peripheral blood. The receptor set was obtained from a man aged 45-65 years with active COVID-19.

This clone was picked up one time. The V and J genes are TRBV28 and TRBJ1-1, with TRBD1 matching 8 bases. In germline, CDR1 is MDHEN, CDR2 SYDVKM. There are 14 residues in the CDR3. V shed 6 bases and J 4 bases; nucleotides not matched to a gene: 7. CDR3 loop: CASSPGGKGTEAFF. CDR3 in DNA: TGTGCCAGCAGCCCAGGGGGCAAGGGCACTGAAGCTTTCTTT.

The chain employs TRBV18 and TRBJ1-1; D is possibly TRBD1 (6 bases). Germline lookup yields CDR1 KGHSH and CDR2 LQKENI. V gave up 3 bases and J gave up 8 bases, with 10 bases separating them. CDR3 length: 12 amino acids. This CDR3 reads CASSPSGTEAFF. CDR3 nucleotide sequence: TGTGCCAGCTCACCGAGTGGGACAGAAGCTTTCTTT.

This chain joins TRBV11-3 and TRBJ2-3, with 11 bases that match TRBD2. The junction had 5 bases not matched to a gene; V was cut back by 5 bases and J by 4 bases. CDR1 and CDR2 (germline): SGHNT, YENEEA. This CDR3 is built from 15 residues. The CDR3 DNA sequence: TGTGCCAGCAGCCCATTACTAGCGGGGGCAGATACGCAGTATTTT. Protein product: CASSPLLAGADTQYF.

The CDR3 sequence: CASSPTQGADTEAFF. The CDR3, as DNA: TGTGCCAGCTCCCCCACGCAGGGGGCGGACACTGAAGCTTTCTTT. The chain employs TRBV18 and TRBJ1-1; 8 bases agree with TRBD1. Germline assignment: CDR1 KGHSH and CDR2 LQKENI. The CDR3 sequence is 15 residues long. The junction had 9 bases not matched to a gene; V was cut back by 6 bases and J by 3 bases.

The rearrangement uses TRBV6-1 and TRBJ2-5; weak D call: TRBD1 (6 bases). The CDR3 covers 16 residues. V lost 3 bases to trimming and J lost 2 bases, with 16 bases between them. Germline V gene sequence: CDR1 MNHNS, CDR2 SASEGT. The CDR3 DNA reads TGTGCCAGCAGTGAGTTAAGAGAGGACAGACAAGAGACCCAGTACTTC. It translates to CASSELREDRQETQYF.

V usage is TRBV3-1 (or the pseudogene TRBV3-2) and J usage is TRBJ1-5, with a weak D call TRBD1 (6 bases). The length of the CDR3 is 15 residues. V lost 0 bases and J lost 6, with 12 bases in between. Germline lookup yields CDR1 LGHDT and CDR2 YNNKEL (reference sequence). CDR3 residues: CASSQDTGPGQPQHF. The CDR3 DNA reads TGTGCCAGCAGCCAAGATACAGGGCCCGGTCAGCCCCAGCATTTT.

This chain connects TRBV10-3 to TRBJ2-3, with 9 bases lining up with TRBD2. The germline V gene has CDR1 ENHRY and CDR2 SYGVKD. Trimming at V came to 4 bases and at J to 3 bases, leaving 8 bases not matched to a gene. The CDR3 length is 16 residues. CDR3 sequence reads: CAISGLTSGSTDTQYF. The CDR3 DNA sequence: TGTGCCATCAGTGGCCTAACTAGCGGGTCAACAGATACGCAGTATTTT.

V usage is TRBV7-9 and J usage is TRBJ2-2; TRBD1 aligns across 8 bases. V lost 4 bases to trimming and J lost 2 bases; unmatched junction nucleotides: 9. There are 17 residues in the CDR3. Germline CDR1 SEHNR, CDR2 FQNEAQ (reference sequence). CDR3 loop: CASSSTGQGINTGELFF. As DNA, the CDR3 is TGTGCCAGCAGCTCTACCGGACAGGGTATTAACACCGGGGAGCTGTTTTTT. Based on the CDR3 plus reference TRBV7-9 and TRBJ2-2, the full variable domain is DTGVSQNPRHKITKRGQNVTFRCDPISEHNRLYWYRQTLGQGPEFLTYFQNEAQLEKSRLLSDRFSAERPKGSFSTLEIQRTEQGDSAMYLCASSSTGQGINTGELFFGEGSRLTVL.

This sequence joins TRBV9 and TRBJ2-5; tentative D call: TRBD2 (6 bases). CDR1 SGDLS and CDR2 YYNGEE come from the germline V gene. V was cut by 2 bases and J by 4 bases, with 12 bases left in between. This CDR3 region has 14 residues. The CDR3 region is CASSVGIAAETQYF. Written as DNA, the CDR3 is TGTGCCAGCAGCGTCGGAATAGCGGCAGAGACCCAGTACTTC.

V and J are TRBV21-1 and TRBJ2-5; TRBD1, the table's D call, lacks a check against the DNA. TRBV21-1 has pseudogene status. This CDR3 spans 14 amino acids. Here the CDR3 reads CASSQTVHQETQYF. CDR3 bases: TGTGCCAGCAGCCAGACAGTCCACCAAGAGACCCAGTACTTC.

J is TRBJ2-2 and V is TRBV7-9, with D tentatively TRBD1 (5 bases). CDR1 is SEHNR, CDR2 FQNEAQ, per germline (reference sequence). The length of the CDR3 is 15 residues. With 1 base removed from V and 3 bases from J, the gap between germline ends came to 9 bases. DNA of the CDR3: TGTGCCAGCAGCTTAGGGGCAGGGCACACCGGGGAGCTGTTTTTT. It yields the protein CASSLGAGHTGELFF.

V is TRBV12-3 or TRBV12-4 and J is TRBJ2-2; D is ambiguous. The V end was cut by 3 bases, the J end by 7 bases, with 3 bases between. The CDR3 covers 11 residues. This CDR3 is CASSLSGELFF. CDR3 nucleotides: TGTGCCAGCAGTTTGAGCGGGGAGCTGTTTTTT.

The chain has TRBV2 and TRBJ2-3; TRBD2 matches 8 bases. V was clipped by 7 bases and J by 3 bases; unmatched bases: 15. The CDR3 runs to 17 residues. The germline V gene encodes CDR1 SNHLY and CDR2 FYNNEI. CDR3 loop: CASTKRGAGGQTDTQYF. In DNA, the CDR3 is TGTGCCAGCACGAAAAGGGGGGCGGGAGGTCAGACAGATACGCAGTATTTT. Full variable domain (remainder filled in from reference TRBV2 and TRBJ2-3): EPEVTQTPSHQVTQMGQEVILRCVPISNHLYFYWYRQILGQKVEFLVSFYNNEISEKSEIFDDQFSVERPDGSNFTLKIRSTKLEDSAMYFCASTKRGAGGQTDTQYFGPGTRLTVL.

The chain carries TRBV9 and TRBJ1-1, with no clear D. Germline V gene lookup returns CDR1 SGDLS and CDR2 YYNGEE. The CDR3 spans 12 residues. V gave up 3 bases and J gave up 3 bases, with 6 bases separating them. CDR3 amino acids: CASSARDTEAFF. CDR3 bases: TGTGCCAGCAGCGCCCGGGACACTGAAGCTTTCTTT.

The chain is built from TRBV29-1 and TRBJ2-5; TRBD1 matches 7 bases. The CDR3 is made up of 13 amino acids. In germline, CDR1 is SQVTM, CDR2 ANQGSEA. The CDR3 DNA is TGCAGTCTCGGAACAGGGGTTCTAGAGACCCAGTACTTC. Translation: CSLGTGVLETQYF.

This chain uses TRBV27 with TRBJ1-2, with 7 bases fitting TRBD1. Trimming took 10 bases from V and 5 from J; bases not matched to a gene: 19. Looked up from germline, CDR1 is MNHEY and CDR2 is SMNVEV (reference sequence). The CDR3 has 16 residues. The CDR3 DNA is TGTGCCACGAGGCTCTCCCCATCGGACAGGACTTATGGCTACACCTTC. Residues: CATRLSPSDRTYGYTF.

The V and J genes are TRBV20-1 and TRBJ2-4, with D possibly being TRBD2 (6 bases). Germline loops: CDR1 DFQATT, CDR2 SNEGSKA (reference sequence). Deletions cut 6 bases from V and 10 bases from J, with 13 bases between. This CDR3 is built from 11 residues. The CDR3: CSAFGGSIQYF. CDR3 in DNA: TGCAGTGCCTTCGGGGGTTCTATTCAGTACTTC.

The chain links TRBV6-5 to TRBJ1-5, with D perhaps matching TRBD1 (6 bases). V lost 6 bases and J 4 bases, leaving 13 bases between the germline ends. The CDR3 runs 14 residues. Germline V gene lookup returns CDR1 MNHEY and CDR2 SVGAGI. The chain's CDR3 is CASSPQGVNQPQHF. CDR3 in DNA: TGTGCCAGCAGCCCACAGGGTGTAAATCAGCCCCAGCATTTT.

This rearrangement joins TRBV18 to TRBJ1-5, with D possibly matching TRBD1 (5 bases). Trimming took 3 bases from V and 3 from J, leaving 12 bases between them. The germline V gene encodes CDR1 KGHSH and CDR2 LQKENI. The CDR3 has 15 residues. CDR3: CASSPMKTDNQPQHF. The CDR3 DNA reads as TGTGCCAGCTCACCTATGAAGACAGACAATCAGCCCCAGCATTTT.

CDR3: CASSLDGSSYNEQFF. CDR3 nucleotides: TGCGCCAGCAGCTTGGACGGTAGCTCCTACAATGAGCAGTTCTTC. The V gene is TRBV5-1, the J gene TRBJ2-1; D not resolved. This CDR3 spans 15 amino acids. Germline V gives CDR1 SGHRS, CDR2 YFSETQ. The V end was cut by 0 bases, the J end by 0 bases, with 7 bases between.

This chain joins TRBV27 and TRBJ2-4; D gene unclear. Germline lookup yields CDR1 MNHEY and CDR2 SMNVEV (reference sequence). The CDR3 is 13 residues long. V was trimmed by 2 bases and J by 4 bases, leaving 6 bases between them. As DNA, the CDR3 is TGTGCCAGCAGTTTAGGCAGTAAAAACATTCAGTACTTC. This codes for CASSLGSKNIQYF.

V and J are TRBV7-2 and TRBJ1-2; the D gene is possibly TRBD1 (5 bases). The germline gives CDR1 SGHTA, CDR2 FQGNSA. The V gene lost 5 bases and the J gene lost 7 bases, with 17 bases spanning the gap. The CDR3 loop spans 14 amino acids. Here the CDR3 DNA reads TGTGCCAGCAGCCAAACGGGGGGGGAAAGTGGCTACACCTTC. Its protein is CASSQTGGESGYTF.

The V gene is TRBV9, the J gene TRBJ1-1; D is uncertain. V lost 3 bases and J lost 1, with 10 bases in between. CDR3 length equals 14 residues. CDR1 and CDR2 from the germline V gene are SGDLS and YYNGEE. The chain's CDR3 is CASSGISSNTEAFF. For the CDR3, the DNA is TGTGCCAGCAGCGGTATAAGCTCGAACACTGAAGCTTTCTTT.

CDR3 sequence reads: CALDGQLGTEAFF. In DNA form, the CDR3 reads TGTGCCTTAGACGGACAGCTCGGGACTGAAGCTTTCTTT. The chain uses TRBV30 and TRBJ1-1, with a tentative D call TRBD1 (6 bases). The CDR3 sequence is 13 residues long. Germline CDR1 reads GTSNPN; CDR2 reads SVGIG (reference sequence). Trimming shortened V by 7 bases and J by 5 bases, and 17 bases separated the two germline ends.

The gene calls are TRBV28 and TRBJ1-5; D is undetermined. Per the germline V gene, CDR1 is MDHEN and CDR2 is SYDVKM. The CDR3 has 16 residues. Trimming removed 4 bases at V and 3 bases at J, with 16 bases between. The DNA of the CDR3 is TGTGCCAGCAGTTATCGGAGAGGGTCTTCCAATCAGCCCCAGCATTTT. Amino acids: CASSYRRGSSNQPQHF. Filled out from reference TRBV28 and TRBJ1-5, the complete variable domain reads DVKVTQSSRYLVKRTGEKVFLECVQDMDHENMFWYRQDPGLGLRLIYFSYDVKMKEKGDIPEGYSVSREKKERFSLILESASTNQTSMYLCASSYRRGSSNQPQHFGDGTRLSIL.

In DNA, the CDR3 is TGTGCCAGCAGCGCCGTTGGGCAGCCTAACTATGGCTACACCTTC. This translates into CASSAVGQPNYGYTF. This chain links TRBV9 with TRBJ1-2; D unclear. The CDR3 is made up of 15 amino acids. V lost 3 bases and J lost 0, with 12 bases in between. The germline V gene has CDR1 SGDLS and CDR2 YYNGEE. The full variable domain, with the rest looked up from reference TRBV9 and TRBJ1-2, is DSGVTQTPKHLITATGQRVTLRCSPRSGDLSVYWYQQSLDQGLQFLIQYYNGEERAKGNILERFSAQQFPDLHSELNLSSLELGDSALYFCASSAVGQPNYGYTFGSGTRLTVV.

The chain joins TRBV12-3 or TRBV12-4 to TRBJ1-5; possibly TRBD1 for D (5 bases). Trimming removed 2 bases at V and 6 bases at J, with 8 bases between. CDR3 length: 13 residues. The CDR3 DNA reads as TGTGCCAGCAGTTTAATGGGGGGTCAGCCCCAGCATTTT. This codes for CASSLMGGQPQHF.